This TCR beta chain emerged from a study of cytomegalovirus exposure and HLA in healthy donors. As for this clone: The antigen remains unidentified.

Vbeta (60) and Jbeta (13) primers were used in the PCR. Generated by immunoSEQ multiplex PCR, the TCRdb table keeps only in-frame clones and is missing some. The sample records roughly 100,000 clones, around 65% being singletons. Study-wide results and limits: In a later analysis, donors in an Asian-associated ancestry cluster reportedly had fewer N-insertions in productive TCRs than the cohort mean.

This TCR derives from a woman aged 50 to 65 in good health and CMV-seronegative. Specimen: PBMCs.

CDR3 in DNA: TGTGCCAGCATAAGAGATCATGGCAATCAGCCCCAGCATTTT. Amino acids: CASIRDHGNQPQHF. The chain combines TRBV2 with TRBJ1-5; D gene uncertain. V lost 7 bases and J 2 bases, leaving 12 bases between the germline ends. CDR1 and CDR2 (germline): SNHLY, FYNNEI. This CDR3 is 14 amino acids long.